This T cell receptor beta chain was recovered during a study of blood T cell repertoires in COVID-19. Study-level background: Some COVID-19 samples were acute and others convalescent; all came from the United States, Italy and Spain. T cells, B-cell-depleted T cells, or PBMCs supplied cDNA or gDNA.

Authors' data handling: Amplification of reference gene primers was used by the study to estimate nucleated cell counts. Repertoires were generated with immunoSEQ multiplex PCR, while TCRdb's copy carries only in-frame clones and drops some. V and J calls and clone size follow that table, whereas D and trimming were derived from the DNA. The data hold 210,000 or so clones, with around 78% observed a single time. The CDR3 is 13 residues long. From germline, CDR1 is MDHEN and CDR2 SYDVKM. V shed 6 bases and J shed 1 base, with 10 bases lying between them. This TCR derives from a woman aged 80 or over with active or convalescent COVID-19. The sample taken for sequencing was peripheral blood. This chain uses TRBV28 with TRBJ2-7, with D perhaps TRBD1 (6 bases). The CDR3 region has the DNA TGTGCCAGCAGGACCGGGACATCCTACGAGCAGTACTTC. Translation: CASRTGTSYEQYF.